The sequence of this TCR beta chain was determined in a study of blood T cell repertoires in COVID-19. About the study: PBMCs, B-cell-depleted T cells, or T cells were the source of the cDNA or gDNA that made up the material.

J gave up 5 bases and V 4 bases, and 9 bases lay outside the gene matches. The CDR3 is 15 amino acids. Germline loops: CDR1 LNHDA, CDR2 SQIVND (reference sequence). Clones were sequenced by immunoSEQ multiplex PCR, and TCRdb holds only the in-frame ones, with some missing. This sample yields under 300,000 clones, of which around four fifths are seen a single time; 6% to 7% belongs to the top ten. This clone was seen a single time. The rearrangement links TRBV19 to TRBJ2-7, with 9 bases fitting TRBD1. This TCR came from a woman aged 55 to 70 with active or convalescent COVID-19. The sequencing input was peripheral blood. CDR3 in DNA: TGTGCCAGTAGTAACCCGGGACAGGGCCTCAACGAGCAGTACTTC. As protein: CASSNPGQGLNEQYF.